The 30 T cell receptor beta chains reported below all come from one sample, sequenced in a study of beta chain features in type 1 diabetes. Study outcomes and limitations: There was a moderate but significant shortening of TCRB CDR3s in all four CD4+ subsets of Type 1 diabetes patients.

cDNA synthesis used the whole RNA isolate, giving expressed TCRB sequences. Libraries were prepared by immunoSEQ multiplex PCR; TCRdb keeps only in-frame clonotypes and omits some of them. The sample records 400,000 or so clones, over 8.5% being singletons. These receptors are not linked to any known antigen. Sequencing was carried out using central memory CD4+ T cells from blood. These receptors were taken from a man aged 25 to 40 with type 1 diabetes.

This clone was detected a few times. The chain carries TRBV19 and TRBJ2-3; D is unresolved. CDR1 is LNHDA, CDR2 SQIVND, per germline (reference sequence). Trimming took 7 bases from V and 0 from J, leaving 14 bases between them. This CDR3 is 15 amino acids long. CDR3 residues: CASTVGSSSTDTQYF. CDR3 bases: TGTGCCAGTACGGTGGGCAGCTCTAGCACAGATACGCAGTATTTT.

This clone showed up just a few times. The DNA of the CDR3 is TGTGCCAGCGGGCGGGGGGCCTCCTACGAGCAGTACTTC. This encodes CASGRGASYEQYF. The chain joins TRBV2 to TRBJ2-7; 8 bases align to TRBD2. The V segment lost 8 bases and the J segment 0 bases; nucleotides outside the gene matches: 3. The CDR3 extends over 13 amino acids. Germline CDR1 reads SNHLY; CDR2 reads FYNNEI.

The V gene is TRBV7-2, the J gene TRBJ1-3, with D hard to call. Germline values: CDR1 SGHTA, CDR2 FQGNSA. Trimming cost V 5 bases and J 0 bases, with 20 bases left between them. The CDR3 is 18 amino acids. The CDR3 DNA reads TGTGCCAGCAGCGAGGAGTGGCCAGGAGCCTTCTCTGGAAACACCATATATTTT. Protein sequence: CASSEEWPGAFSGNTIYF.

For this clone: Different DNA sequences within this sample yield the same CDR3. CDR3 DNA sequence: TGTGCCAGCTCACGCGAGGGACAGGGCTACGAGCAGTACTTC. It codes for CASSREGQGYEQYF. The chain employs TRBV18 and TRBJ2-7; TRBD1 matches at 9 bases. The CDR3 loop spans 14 amino acids. V was clipped by 4 bases and J by 3 bases; unmatched bases: 4. Germline-derived CDR1 and CDR2 are KGHSH and LQKENI.

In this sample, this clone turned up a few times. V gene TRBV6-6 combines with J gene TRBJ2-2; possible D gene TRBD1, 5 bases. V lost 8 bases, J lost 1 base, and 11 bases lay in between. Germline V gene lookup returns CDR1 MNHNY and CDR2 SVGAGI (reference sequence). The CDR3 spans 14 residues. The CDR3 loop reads CASYPDRNTGELFF. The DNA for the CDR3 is TGTGCCAGCTATCCTGACAGGAACACCGGGGAGCTGTTTTTT.

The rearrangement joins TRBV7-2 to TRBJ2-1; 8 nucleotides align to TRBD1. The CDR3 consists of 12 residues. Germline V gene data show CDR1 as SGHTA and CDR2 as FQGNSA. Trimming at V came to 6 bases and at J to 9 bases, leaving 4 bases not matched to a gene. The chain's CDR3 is CASRDRASEQFF. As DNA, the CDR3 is TGTGCCAGCAGGGACAGGGCAAGTGAGCAGTTCTTC.

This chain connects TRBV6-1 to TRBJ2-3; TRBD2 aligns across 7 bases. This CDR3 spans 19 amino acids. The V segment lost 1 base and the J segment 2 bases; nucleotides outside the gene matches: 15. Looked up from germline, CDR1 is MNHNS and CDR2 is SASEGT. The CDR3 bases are TGTGCCAGCAGTGAAGACGGACGGGGATTACTAGCGTACACAGATACGCAGTATTTT. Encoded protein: CASSEDGRGLLAYTDTQYF.

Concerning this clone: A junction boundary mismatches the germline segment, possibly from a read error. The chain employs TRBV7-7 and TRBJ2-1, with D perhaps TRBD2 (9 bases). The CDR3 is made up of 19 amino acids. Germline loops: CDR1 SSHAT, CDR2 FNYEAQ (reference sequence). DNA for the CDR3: TGTGCTAGCAGCTTAGTCGCCAGGGGGCCGACTAGCGGCCTCGATGAGCAGTTCTTC. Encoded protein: CASSLVARGPTSGLDEQFF.

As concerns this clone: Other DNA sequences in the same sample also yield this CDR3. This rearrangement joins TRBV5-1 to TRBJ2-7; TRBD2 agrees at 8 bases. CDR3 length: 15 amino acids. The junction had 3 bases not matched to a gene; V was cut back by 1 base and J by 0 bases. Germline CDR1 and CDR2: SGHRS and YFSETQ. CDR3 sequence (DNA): TGCGCCAGCAGCTTGACAAGCGGGAGCTCCTACGAGCAGTACTTC. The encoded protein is CASSLTSGSSYEQYF. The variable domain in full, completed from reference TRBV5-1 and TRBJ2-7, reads KAGVTQTPRYLIKTRGQQVTLSCSPISGHRSVSWYQQTPGQGLQFLFEYFSETQRNKGNFPGRFSGRQFSNSRSEMNVSTLELGDSALYLCASSLTSGSSYEQYFGPGTRLTVT.

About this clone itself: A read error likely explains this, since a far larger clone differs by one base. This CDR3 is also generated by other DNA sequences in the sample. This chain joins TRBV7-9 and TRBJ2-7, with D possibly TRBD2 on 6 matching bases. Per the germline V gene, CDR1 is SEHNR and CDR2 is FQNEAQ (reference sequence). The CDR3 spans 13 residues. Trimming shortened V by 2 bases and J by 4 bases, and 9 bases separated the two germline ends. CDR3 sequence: CASSLRERYEQYF. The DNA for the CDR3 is TGTGCCAGCAGCTTACGGGAGAGGTACGAGCAGTACTTC.

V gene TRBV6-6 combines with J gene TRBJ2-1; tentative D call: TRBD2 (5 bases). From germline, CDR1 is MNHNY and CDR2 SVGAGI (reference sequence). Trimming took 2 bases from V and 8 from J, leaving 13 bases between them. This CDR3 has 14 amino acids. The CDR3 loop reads CASSYTRAPDEQFF. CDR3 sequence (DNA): TGTGCCAGCAGTTACACGAGGGCTCCGGATGAGCAGTTCTTC.

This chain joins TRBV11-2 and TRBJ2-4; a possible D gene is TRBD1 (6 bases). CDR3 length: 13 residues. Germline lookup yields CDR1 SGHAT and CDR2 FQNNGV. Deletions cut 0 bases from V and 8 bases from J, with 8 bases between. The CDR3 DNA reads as TGTGCCAGCAGCTTAGACAGGGGAGACATTCAGTACTTC. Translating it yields CASSLDRGDIQYF. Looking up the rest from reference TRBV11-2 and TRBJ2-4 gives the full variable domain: EAGVAQSPRYKIIEKRQSVAFWCNPISGHATLYWYQQILGQGPKLLIQFQNNGVVDDSQLPKDRFSAERLKGVDSTLKIQPAKLEDSAVYLCASSLDRGDIQYFGAGTRLSVL.

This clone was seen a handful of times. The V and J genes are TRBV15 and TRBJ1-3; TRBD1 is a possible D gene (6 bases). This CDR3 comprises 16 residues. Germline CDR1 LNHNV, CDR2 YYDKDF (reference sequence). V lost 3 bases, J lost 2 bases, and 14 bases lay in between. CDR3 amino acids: CATSRETGPTGNTIYF. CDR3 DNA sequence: TGTGCCACCAGCAGGGAAACAGGGCCAACTGGAAACACCATATATTTT. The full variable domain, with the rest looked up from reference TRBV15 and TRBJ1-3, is DAMVIQNPRYQVTQFGKPVTLSCSQTLNHNVMYWYQQKSSQAPKLLFHYYDKDFNNEADTPDNFQSRRPNTSFCFLDIRSPGLGDTAMYLCATSRETGPTGNTIYFGEGSWLTVV.

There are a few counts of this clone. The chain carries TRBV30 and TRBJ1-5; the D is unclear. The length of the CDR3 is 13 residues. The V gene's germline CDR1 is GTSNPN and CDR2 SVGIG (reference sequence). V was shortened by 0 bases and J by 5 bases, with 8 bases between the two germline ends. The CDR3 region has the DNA TGTGCCTGGAGTGTTTTGTTTGATCAGCCCCAGCATTTT. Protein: CAWSVLFDQPQHF.

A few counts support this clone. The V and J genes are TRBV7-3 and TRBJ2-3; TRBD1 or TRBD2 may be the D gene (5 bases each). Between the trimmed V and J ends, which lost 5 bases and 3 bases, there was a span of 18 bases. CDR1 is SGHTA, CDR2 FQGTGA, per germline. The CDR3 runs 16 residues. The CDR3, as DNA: TGTGCCAGCAGCCACACCGGGACCTCCCGGACAGATACGCAGTATTTT. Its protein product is CASSHTGTSRTDTQYF.

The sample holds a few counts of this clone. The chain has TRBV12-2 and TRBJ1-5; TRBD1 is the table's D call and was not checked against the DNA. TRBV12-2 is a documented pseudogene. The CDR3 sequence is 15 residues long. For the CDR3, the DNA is TGTGCAAGTCGCTTAGAGACAGCATTAAATCAGCCCCAGCATTTT. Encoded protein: CASRLETALNQPQHF.

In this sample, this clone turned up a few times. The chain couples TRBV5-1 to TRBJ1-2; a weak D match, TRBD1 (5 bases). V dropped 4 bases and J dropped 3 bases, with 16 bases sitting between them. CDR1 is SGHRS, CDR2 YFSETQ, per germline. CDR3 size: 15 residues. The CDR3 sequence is CASSRIEGRDYGYTF. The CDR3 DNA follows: TGCGCCAGCAGCCGGATCGAAGGCAGGGACTATGGCTACACCTTC.

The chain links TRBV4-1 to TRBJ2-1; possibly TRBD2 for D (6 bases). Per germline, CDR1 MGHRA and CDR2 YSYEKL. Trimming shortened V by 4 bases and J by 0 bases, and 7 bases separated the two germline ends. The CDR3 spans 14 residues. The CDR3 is CASSPGGSYNEQFF. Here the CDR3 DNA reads TGCGCCAGCAGCCCCGGGGGCTCCTACAATGAGCAGTTCTTC.

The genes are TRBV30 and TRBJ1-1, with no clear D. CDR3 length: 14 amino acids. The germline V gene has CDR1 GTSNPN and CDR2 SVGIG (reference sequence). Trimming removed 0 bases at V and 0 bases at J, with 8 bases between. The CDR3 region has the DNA TGTGCCTGGAGTGTAGACACAATGAACACTGAAGCTTTCTTT. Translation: CAWSVDTMNTEAFF. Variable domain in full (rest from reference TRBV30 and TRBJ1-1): SQTIHQWPATLVQPVGSPLSLECTVEGTSNPNLYWYRQAAGRGLQLLFYSVGIGQISSEVPQNLSASRPQDRQFILSSKKLLLSDSGFYLCAWSVDTMNTEAFFGQGTRLTVV.

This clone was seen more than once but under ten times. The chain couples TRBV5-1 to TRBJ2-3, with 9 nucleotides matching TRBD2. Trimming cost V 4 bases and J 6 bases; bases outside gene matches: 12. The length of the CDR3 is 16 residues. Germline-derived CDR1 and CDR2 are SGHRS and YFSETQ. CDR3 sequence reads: CASSPTVRLAADTQYF. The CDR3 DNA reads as TGCGCCAGCAGCCCCACGGTACGACTAGCGGCTGATACGCAGTATTTT.

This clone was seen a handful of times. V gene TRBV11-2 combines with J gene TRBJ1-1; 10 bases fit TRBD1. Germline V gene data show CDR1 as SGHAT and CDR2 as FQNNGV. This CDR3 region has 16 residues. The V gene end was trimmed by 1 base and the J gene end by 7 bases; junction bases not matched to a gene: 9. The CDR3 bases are TGTGCCAGCAGCTTAGCCTTTGGACAGGGGGAGATTGAAGCTTTCTTT. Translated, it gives CASSLAFGQGEIEAFF.

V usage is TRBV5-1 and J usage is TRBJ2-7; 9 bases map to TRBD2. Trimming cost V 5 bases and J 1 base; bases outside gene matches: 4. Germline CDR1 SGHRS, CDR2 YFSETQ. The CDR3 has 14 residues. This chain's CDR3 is CASSDLAGSYEQYF. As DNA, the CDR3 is TGCGCCAGCAGTGACCTAGCGGGATCCTACGAGCAGTACTTC. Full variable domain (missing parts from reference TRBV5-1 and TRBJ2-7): KAGVTQTPRYLIKTRGQQVTLSCSPISGHRSVSWYQQTPGQGLQFLFEYFSETQRNKGNFPGRFSGRQFSNSRSEMNVSTLELGDSALYLCASSDLAGSYEQYFGPGTRLTVT.

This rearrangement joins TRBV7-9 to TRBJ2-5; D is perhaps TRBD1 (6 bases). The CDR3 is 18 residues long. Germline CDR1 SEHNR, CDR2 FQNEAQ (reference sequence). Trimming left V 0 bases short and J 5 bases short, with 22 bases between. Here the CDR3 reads CASSLAGNSGAPSETQYF. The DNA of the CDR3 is TGTGCCAGCAGCTTAGCCGGAAATTCAGGGGCGCCTTCGGAGACCCAGTACTTC.

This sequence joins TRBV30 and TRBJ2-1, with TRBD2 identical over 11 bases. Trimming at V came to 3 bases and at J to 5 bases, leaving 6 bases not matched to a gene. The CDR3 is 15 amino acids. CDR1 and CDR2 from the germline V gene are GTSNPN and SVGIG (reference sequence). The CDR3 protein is CAWSGGLADHNEQFF. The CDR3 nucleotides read TGTGCCTGGAGCGGGGGACTAGCGGACCACAATGAGCAGTTCTTC.

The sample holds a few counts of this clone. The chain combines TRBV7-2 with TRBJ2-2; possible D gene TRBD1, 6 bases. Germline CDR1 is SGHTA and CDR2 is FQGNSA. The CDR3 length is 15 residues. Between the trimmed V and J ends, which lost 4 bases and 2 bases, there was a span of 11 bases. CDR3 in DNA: TGTGCCAGCAGCTACCGGACAGCCAACACCGGGGAGCTGTTTTTT. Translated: CASSYRTANTGELFF.

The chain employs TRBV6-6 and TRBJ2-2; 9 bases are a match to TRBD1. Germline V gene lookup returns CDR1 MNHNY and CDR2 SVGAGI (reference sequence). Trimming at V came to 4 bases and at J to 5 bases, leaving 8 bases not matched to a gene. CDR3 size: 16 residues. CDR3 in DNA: TGTGCCAGCAGTTTTACTGGGGACAGGGTAACCGGGGAGCTGTTTTTT. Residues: CASSFTGDRVTGELFF.

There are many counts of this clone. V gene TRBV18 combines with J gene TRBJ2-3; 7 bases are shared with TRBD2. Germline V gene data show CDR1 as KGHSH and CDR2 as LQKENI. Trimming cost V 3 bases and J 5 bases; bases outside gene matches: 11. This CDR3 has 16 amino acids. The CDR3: CASSPLPGGGGDTQYF. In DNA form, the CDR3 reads TGTGCCAGCTCACCGTTACCGGGAGGCGGAGGAGATACGCAGTATTTT.

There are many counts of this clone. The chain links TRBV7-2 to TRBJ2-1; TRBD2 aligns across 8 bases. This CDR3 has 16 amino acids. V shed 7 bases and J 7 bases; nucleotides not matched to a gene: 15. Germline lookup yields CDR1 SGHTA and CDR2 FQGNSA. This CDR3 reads CASNPRWGSGENEQFF. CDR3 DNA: TGTGCCAGCAACCCTAGATGGGGTAGCGGGGAAAATGAGCAGTTCTTC.

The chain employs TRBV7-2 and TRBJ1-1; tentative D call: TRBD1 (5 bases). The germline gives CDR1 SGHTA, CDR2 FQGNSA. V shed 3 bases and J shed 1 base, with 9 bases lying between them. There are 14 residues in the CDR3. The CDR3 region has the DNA TGTGCCAGCAGCTTCAGTGGGGGGAACACTGAAGCTTTCTTT. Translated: CASSFSGGNTEAFF.

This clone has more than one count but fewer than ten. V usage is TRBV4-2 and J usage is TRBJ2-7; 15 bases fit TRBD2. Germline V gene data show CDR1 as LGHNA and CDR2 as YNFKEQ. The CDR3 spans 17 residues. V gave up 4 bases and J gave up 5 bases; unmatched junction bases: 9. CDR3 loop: CASSPAGLAGGRNEQYF. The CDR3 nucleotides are TGTGCCAGCAGCCCCGCGGGACTAGCGGGAGGTAGGAACGAGCAGTACTTC.